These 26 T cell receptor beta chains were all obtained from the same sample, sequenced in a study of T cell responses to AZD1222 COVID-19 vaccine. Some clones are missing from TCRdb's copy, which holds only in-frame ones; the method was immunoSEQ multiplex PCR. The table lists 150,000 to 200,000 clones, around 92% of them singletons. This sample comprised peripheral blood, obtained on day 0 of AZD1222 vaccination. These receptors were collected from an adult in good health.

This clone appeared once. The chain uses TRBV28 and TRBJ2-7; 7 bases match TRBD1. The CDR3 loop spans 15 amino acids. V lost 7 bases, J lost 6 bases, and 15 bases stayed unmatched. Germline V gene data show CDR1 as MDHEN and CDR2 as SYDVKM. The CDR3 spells CASNTDRASIFEQYV. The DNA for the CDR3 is TGTGCCAGCAACACCGACAGGGCTTCAATTTTCGAGCAGTACGTC.

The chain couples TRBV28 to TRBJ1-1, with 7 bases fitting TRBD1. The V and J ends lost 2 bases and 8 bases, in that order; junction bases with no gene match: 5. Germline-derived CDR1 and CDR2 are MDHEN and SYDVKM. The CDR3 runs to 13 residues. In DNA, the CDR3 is TGTGCCAGCAGTTTAGCGGGACAGACAGAAGCTTTCTTT. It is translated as CASSLAGQTEAFF.

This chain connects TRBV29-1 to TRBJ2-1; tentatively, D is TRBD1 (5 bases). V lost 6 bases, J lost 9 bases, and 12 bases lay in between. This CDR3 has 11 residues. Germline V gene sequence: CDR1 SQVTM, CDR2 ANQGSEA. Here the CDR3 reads CSVDRGVEQFF. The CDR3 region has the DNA TGCAGCGTGGATAGGGGCGTTGAGCAGTTCTTC.

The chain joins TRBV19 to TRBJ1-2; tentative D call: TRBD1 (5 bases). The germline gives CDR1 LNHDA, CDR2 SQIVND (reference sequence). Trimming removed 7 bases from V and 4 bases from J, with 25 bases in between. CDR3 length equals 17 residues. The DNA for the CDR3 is TGTGCCAGTATACTAGACGGGACGTCCAAAGGGAGCTATGGCTACACCTTC. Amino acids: CASILDGTSKGSYGYTF. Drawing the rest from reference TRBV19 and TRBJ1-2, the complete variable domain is DGGITQSPKYLFRKEGQNVTLSCEQNLNHDAMYWYRQDPGQGLRLIYYSQIVNDFQKGDIAEGYSVSREKKESFPLTVTSAQKNPTAFYLCASILDGTSKGSYGYTFGSGTRLTVV.

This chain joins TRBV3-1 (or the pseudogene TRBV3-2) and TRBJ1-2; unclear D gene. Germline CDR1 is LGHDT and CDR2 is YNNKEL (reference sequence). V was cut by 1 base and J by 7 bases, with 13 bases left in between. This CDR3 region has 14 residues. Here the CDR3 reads CASSQAAVRSGYTF. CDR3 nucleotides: TGTGCCAGCAGCCAAGCTGCAGTACGCTCTGGCTACACCTTC.

The CDR3 sequence is CASSATSSGNTIYF. DNA of the CDR3: TGTGCCAGCAGCGCAACAAGCTCTGGAAACACCATATATTTT. The genes are TRBV11-2 and TRBJ1-3; D gene unclear. V was pared by 5 bases and J by 0 bases, with 8 bases between. This CDR3 comprises 14 residues. CDR1 is SGHAT, CDR2 FQNNGV, per germline.

CDR3 bases: TGTGCTAGTGGTTCGACTAGCGGGATTGTCGGGGAGCAGTTCTTC. Its translation: CASGSTSGIVGEQFF. The V gene is TRBV12-5, the J gene TRBJ2-1; 11 bases fit TRBD2. Germline V gene sequence: CDR1 LGHNT, CDR2 FRNRAP. V was pared by 4 bases and J by 10 bases, with 9 bases of the junction left unmatched. This CDR3 spans 15 amino acids.

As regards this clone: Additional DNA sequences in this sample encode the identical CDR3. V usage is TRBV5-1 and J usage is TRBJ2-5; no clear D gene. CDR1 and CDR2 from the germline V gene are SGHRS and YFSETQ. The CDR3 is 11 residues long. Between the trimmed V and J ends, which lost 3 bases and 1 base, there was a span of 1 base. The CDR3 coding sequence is TGCGCCAGCAGCTCCCAAGAGACCCAGTACTTC. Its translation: CASSSQETQYF.

CDR3 sequence reads: CASSQDTGFSYEQYF. Written as DNA, the CDR3 is TGTGCCAGCAGCCAGGACACAGGGTTCTCCTACGAGCAGTACTTC. The chain carries TRBV14 and TRBJ2-7; a weak D match, TRBD1 (6 bases). This CDR3 spans 15 amino acids. V shed 3 bases and J shed 0 bases, with 12 bases lying between them. In germline, CDR1 is SGHDN, CDR2 FVKESK.

CDR3: CASRPSTSGNTIYF. CDR3 DNA: TGCGCCAGCAGGCCCAGCACCTCTGGAAACACCATATATTTT. The chain has TRBV5-1 and TRBJ1-3, with D uncertain. The CDR3 spans 14 residues. V gave up 5 bases and J gave up 0 bases, with 9 bases separating them. Germline assignment: CDR1 SGHRS and CDR2 YFSETQ.

This CDR3 is CASSQDGGTYEQYF. DNA of the CDR3: TGCGCCAGCAGCCAAGATGGGGGGACCTACGAGCAGTACTTC. The genes are TRBV4-1 and TRBJ2-7, with TRBD2 as a possible D gene (6 bases). V was cut by 0 bases and J by 2 bases, with 8 bases left in between. Per germline, CDR1 MGHRA and CDR2 YSYEKL. There are 14 residues in the CDR3.

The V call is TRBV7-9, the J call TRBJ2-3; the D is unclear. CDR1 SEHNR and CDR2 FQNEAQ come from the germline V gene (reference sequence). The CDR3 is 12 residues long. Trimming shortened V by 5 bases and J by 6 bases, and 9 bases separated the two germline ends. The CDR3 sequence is CASSPTDDTQYF. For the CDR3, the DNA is TGTGCCAGCAGCCCCACGGATGATACGCAGTATTTT.

CDR3 region: CASSTQAAYGYTF. The CDR3 DNA reads as TGTGCCAGTAGTACACAGGCGGCCTATGGCTACACCTTC. This sequence joins TRBV19 and TRBJ1-2; weak D call: TRBD1 (5 bases). Per germline, CDR1 LNHDA and CDR2 SQIVND (reference sequence). The CDR3 extends over 13 amino acids. Trimming left V 4 bases short and J 4 bases short, with 10 bases between. The complete variable domain, with remaining parts taken from reference TRBV19 and TRBJ1-2, reads DGGITQSPKYLFRKEGQNVTLSCEQNLNHDAMYWYRQDPGQGLRLIYYSQIVNDFQKGDIAEGYSVSREKKESFPLTVTSAQKNPTAFYLCASSTQAAYGYTFGSGTRLTVV.

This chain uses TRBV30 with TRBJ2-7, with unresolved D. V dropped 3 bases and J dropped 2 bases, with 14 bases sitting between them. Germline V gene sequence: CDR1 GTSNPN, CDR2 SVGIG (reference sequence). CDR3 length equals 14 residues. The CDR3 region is CAWSKGVYPYEQYF. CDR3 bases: TGTGCCTGGAGCAAAGGAGTTTACCCCTACGAGCAGTACTTC.

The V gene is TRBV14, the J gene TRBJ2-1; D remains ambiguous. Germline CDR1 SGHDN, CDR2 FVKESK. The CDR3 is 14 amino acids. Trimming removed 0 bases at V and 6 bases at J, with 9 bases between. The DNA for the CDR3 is TGTGCCAGCAGCCAAGAAACAGCGAGCAATGAGCAGTTCTTC. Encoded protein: CASSQETASNEQFF.

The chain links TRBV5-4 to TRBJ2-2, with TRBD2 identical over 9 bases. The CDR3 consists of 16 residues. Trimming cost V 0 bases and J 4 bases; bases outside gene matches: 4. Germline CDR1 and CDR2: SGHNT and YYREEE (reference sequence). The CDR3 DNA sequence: TGTGCCAGCAGCTTGGGAGCGGGAGGCCCCACCGGGGAGCTGTTTTTT. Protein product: CASSLGAGGPTGELFF.

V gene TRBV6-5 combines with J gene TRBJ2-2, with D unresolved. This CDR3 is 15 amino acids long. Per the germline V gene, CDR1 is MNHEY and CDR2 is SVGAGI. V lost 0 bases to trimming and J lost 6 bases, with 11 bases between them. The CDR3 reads CASSYSGLEPGELFF. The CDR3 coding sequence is TGTGCCAGCAGTTACTCGGGGTTAGAACCCGGGGAGCTGTTTTTT.

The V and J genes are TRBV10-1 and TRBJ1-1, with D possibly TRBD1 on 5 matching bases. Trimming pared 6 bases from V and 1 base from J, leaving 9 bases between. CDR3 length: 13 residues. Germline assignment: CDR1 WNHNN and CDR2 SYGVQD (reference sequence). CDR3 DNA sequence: TGCGCCAGCAGCGGGGGACCGAACACTGAAGCTTTCTTT. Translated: CASSGGPNTEAFF.

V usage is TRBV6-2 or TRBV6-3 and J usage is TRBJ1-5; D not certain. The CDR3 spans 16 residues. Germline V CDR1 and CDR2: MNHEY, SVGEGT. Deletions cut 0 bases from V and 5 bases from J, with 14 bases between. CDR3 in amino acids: CASSYSVGRIYQPQHF. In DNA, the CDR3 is TGTGCCAGCAGTTACTCGGTCGGACGGATTTATCAGCCCCAGCATTTT.

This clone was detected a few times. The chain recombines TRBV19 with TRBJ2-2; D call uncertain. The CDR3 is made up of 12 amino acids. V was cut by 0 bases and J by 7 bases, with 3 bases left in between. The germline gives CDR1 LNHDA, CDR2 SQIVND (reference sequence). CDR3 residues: CASSIENGELFF. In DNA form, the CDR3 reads TGTGCCAGTAGTATAGAGAACGGGGAGCTGTTTTTT.

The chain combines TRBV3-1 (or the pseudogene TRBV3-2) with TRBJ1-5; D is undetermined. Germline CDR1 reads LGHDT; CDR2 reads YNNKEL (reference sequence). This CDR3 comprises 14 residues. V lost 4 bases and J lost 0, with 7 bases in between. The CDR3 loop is CASSLSGSNQPQHF. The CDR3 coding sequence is TGTGCCAGCAGCCTGTCAGGTAGCAATCAGCCCCAGCATTTT.

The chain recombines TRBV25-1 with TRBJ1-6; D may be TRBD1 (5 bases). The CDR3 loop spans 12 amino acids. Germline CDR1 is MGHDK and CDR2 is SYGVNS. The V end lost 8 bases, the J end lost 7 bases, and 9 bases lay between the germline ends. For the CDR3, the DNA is TGTGCCAGCTCGGCAGGGAATTCACCCCTCCACTTT. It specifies CASSAGNSPLHF.

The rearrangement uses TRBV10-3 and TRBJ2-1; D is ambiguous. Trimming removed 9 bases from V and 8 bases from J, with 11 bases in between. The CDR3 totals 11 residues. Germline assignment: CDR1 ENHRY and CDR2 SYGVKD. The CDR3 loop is CAISKVDEQFF. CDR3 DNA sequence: TGTGCCATTTCAAAGGTGGATGAGCAGTTCTTC.

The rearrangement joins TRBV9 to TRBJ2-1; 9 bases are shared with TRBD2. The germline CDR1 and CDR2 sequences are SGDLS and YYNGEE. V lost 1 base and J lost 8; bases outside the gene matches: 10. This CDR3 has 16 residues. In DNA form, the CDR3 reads TGTGCCAGCAGCGTAAGGGCCCGCGGGGGGGCAGATGAGCAGTTCTTC. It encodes CASSVRARGGADEQFF.

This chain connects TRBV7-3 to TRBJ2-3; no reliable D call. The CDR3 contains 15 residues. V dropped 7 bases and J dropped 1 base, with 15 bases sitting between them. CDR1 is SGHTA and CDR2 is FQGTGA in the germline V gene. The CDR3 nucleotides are TGTGCCAGCACTCCATCCCAAACCGGCACAGATACGCAGTATTTT. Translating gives CASTPSQTGTDTQYF.

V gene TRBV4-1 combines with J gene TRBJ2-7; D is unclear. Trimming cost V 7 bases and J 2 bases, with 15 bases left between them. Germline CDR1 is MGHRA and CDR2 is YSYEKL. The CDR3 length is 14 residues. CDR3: CASTPFLGPYEQYF. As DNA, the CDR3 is TGCGCCAGCACCCCATTTCTGGGCCCCTACGAGCAGTACTTC.